The rows below give T cell receptor beta chains drawn from one sample of a study of T cell responses to AZD1222 COVID-19 vaccine. Assay used: immunoSEQ multiplex PCR; TCRdb lists only in-frame clones, some missing. The data contain 67,000 or so clones, around 84% of them singletons. Sequences were derived from peripheral blood, sampled on day 0 of AZD1222 vaccination. These receptors were collected from an adult in good health. Each CDR3 is given with its conserved first and last residue. The D gene is left open where the match is weak. Clone size is not always given. Where it is, it says once, few, many or a class for expanded clones.

TRBV27	TRBJ2-2	TRBD1	-	TGTGCCAGCAGTCCTAGAGGGGGGCAGGGGGCCACCGGGGAGCTGTTTTTT	CASSPRGGQGATGELFF
TRBV5-8	TRBJ1-2	-	-	TGTGCCAGCGACCCACCACTTCGGCGGGGCCAAACTTCGAACTATGGCTACACCTTC	CASDPPLRRGQTSNYGYTF
TRBV27	TRBJ1-1	TRBD1	-	TGTGCCAGCAGTTTGAACAGGGGGCGTCGGACTGAAGCTTTCTTT	CASSLNRGRRTEAFF
TRBV19	TRBJ1-2	TRBD1	once	TGTGCCAGTAGTAGAACCGGGACAGGGTATGGCTACACCTTC	CASSRTGTGYGYTF
TRBV9	TRBJ2-1	TRBD2	-	TGTGCCAGCAGATCCACCTCCGGGACTACCAACAATGAGCAGTTCTTC	CASRSTSGTTNNEQFF
TRBV18	TRBJ2-1	-	-	TGTGCCAGCTCACCCCCGTCCGTAAATGAGCAGTTCTTC	CASSPPSVNEQFF
TRBV27	TRBJ2-3	-	-	TGTGCCAGCAGATCGTGGACAGATACGCAGTATTTT	CASRSWTDTQYF
TRBV6-5	TRBJ2-7	TRBD1	-	TGTGCCAGCAGTAACTACAGGGGATCCTACGAGCAGTACTTC	CASSNYRGSYEQYF
TRBV12-3/TRBV12-4	TRBJ2-7	-	-	TGTGCCAGCAGTTTAATATACGAGCAGTACTTC	CASSLIYEQYF
TRBV9	TRBJ2-1	TRBD2	-	TGTGCCAGCAGCGGTTCCGGGACTAGCACGTTCTTC	CASSGSGTSTFF
TRBV12-3/TRBV12-4	TRBJ1-1	-	-	TGTGCCAGCAGATTACAGCTGAACACTGAAGCTTTCTTT	CASRLQLNTEAFF
TRBV18	TRBJ1-1	-	-	TGTGCCAGCTCACCAAGTTACAGGTCCCAGAACACTGAAGCTTTCTTT	CASSPSYRSQNTEAFF
TRBV11-3	TRBJ1-1	-	-	TGTGCCAGCAGCTTAGGTTACGGAGGGAACACTGAAGCTTTCTTT	CASSLGYGGNTEAFF
TRBV6-5	TRBJ1-1	-	-	TGTGCCAGCAGGTACTCAGGAACCGGTGAAGCTTTCTTT	CASRYSGTGEAFF
TRBV6-2/TRBV6-3	TRBJ1-5	-	-	TGTGCCAGCAGTGTTCGGGGCAATCAGCCCCAGCATTTT	CASSVRGNQPQHF
TRBV29-1	TRBJ1-1	TRBD1	-	TGCAGCGTTGAAACGTACAGGGGGGAAGCTTTCTTT	CSVETYRGEAFF
TRBV9	TRBJ2-3	-	-	TGTGCCAGCAGCGTAGGCCCGAACACAGATACGCAGTATTTT	CASSVGPNTDTQYF
TRBV10-2	TRBJ2-5	-	-	TGCGCCAGCACCGGAGGAGGGGGAGAGACCCAGTACTTC	CASTGGGGETQYF
TRBV5-1	TRBJ1-1	-	-	TGCGCCAGCAGCCGGACAGTGAACACTGAAGCTTTCTTT	CASSRTVNTEAFF
TRBV19	TRBJ1-1	TRBD1	-	TGTGCCAGTAGCCGGGACAGGGCAGAGAGAGCTTTCTTT	CASSRDRAERAFF
TRBV5-1	TRBJ2-1	TRBD2	-	TGCGCCAGCGAATCCGGGACTAGCGGGGGGCGCAATGAGCAGTTCTTC	CASESGTSGGRNEQFF
TRBV19	TRBJ2-6	-	-	TGTGCCAGTAGTAAGTCCTACAGTACTGGGGCCAACGTCCTGACTTTC	CASSKSYSTGANVLTF
TRBV4-2	TRBJ1-5	-	-	TGTGCCAGCAGCCAAGATAGGCGAACGCTTCCCCAGCATTTT	CASSQDRRTLPQHF
TRBV6-2/TRBV6-3	TRBJ2-4	TRBD2	-	TGTGCCAGCAGTCGGGCGGGGGAAAACATTCAGTACTTC	CASSRAGENIQYF
TRBV30	TRBJ1-6	TRBD1	few	TGTGCCTGTCACAGGGGTGGGTCACCCCTCCACTTT	CACHRGGSPLHF
TRBV3-1/TRBV3-2	TRBJ2-2	TRBD2	-	TGTGCCAGCAGCCAAACTAGCGGGGGAACCGGGGAGCTGTTTTTT	CASSQTSGGTGELFF
TRBV7-3	TRBJ1-1	TRBD1	-	TGTGCCAGCAGCCCCGGGGGACAGGCGAACACTGAAGCTTTCTTT	CASSPGGQANTEAFF
TRBV18	TRBJ1-6	TRBD1	-	TGTGCCAGCTCAGTTGGGACAGAACCGTCACCCCTCCACTTT	CASSVGTEPSPLHF
TRBV7-3	TRBJ2-2	TRBD2	-	TGTGCCAGCAGCCTCCGACTAGCGGGGACGAACACCGGGGAGCTGTTTTTT	CASSLRLAGTNTGELFF
TRBV6-5	TRBJ1-2	TRBD1	few	TGTGCCAGCAGTTTACAGGGGGCCAACTATGGCTACACCTTC	CASSLQGANYGYTF
TRBV28	TRBJ2-6	-	-	TGTGCCAGCAGTGACTCTGGGGCCAACGTCCTGACTTTC	CASSDSGANVLTF
TRBV7-2	TRBJ2-7	-	-	TGTGCCAGCAGCGAAATACCCCGACAAGAGGGGGACTTC	CASSEIPRQEGDF
TRBV2	TRBJ1-1	-	-	TGTGCCAGCAGAGAACGACAGGTCACTGAAGCTTTCTTT	CASRERQVTEAFF
TRBV9	TRBJ2-2	-	-	TGTGCCAGCACCCGGAGGGGAGACGGATCGAACACCGGGGAGCTGTTTTTT	CASTRRGDGSNTGELFF
TRBV4-3	TRBJ1-5	-	-	TGCGCCAGCAGCCAGGATTTGAGTCGGCCCCAGCATTTT	CASSQDLSRPQHF
TRBV2	TRBJ1-1	-	-	TGTGCCAGGCAGATGAGGAACACTGAAGCTTTCTTT	CARQMRNTEAFF
TRBV11-1	TRBJ1-4	-	-	TGTGCCAGCAGCTTAGCGGATGAAAAACTGTTTTTT	CASSLADEKLFF
TRBV5-1	TRBJ1-2	TRBD1	-	TGCGCCAGCAGCTCCTACAGGGGGCCTGGCTACACCTTC	CASSSYRGPGYTF
TRBV23-1	TRBJ2-7	-	-	TGCGCCAGCAGTCAGTTTGACCGACCGCTGGTTAACGGGCAGTACTTC	CASSQFDRPLVNGQYF
TRBV28	TRBJ1-2	-	once	TGTGCCAGCAGTTTATTTGGGGGGCGTGGCTACACCTTC	CASSLFGGRGYTF
TRBV6-5	TRBJ1-4	-	-	TGTGCCAGCAGTTACTACCAGGGGACAACTAATGAAAAACTGTTTTTT	CASSYYQGTTNEKLFF
TRBV7-2	TRBJ1-2	-	-	TGTGCCAGCAGCTTAGCGCGGTCTCGGTATGGCTACACCTTC	CASSLARSRYGYTF
TRBV2	TRBJ1-2	-	once	TGTGCCAGCAAAGGGGACGGCACCAACTATGGCTACACCTTC	CASKGDGTNYGYTF
TRBV4-1	TRBJ2-3	TRBD1	-	TGCGCCAGCAGCCAAGCCCGCCGGGACAGGGTCAACACAGATACGCAGTATTTT	CASSQARRDRVNTDTQYF
TRBV27	TRBJ2-1	TRBD2	-	TGTGCCAGCAGTTTGGCGAGCGGGGGGGCCAATGAGCAGTTCTTC	CASSLASGGANEQFF
TRBV6-5	TRBJ1-4	-	-	TGTGCCAGCAAACCTTGGGGGACAACTAATGAAAAACTGTTTTTT	CASKPWGTTNEKLFF
TRBV7-8	TRBJ1-4	-	-	TGTGCCAGCAGCTCGGGCCGTCCGCCAACTAATGAAAAACTGTTTTTT	CASSSGRPPTNEKLFF
TRBV4-3	TRBJ1-6	-	-	TGCGCCAGCAGCCAAGACCCCAGGGTGGGACCCTATAATTCACCCCTCCACTTT	CASSQDPRVGPYNSPLHF
TRBV28	TRBJ1-4	-	few	TGTGCCAGCAGTTCCCATCTAGTGGGCGAAAAACTGTTTTTT	CASSSHLVGEKLFF
TRBV6-6	TRBJ1-1	-	-	TGTGCCAGCAGAGTCGGGGAGTTTAACACTGAAGCTTTCTTT	CASRVGEFNTEAFF
TRBV19	TRBJ1-2	-	-	TGTGCCAGTAGTACCTACCGCTATGGCTACACCTTC	CASSTYRYGYTF
TRBV18	TRBJ1-2	-	once	TGTGCCAGCTCACCACTCGAGGGGGGCTACACCTTC	CASSPLEGGYTF
TRBV5-5	TRBJ1-1	-	-	TGTGCCAGCAGCTTAATAGCTCACGGCACTGAAGCTTTCTTT	CASSLIAHGTEAFF
TRBV7-9	TRBJ1-2	TRBD1	once	TGTGCCAGCAGCGAATACAGGGGTGGCTACACCTTC	CASSEYRGGYTF
TRBV2	TRBJ2-1	TRBD1	-	TGTGCCACCGCCTCGGGACAGTTATACAATGAGCAGTTCTTC	CATASGQLYNEQFF
TRBV7-2	TRBJ2-1	TRBD1	-	TGTGCCAGCAGCTCAACAGACAGGGGGTACAATGAGCAGTTCTTC	CASSSTDRGYNEQFF